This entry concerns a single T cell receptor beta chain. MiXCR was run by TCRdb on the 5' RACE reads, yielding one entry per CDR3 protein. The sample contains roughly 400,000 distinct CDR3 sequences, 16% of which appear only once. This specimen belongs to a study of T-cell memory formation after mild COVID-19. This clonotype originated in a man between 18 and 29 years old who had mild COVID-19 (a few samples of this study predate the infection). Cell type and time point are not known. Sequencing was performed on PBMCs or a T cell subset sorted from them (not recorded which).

CDR3 in DNA: TGCAGTGCTAGGTCCCAGGCTTCCTCCTACGAGCAGTACTTC. Protein: CSARSQASSYEQYF. The J gene is TRBJ2-7, the V gene TRBV20-1; D is undetermined. The V gene's germline CDR1 is DFQATT and CDR2 SNEGSKA (reference sequence). V lost 3 bases and J 0 bases, leaving 12 bases between the germline ends. This CDR3 spans 14 amino acids.